A single sample is the source of the 23 T cell receptor beta chains below, sequenced in a study of CD8+CD57+ T cells in acquired aplastic anemia. Individuals selected for sequencing had exhibited CD8+CD57+ cell expansion on flow cytometry. CDR3 and TCR beta VDJ profiling relied on genomic DNA as the template. TCRdb called the reads again in MiXCR, with one record for every CDR3 protein. The sample carries about 54,000 distinct CDR3 sequences, roughly three fifths recorded once. Sequencing was done on a sample of sorted CD4+, CD8+, or CD8+CD57+ T cells (not recorded which) from PBMCs. These TCRs come from a human donor with aplastic anemia.

The CDR3 region is CATSSASGDSTDTQYF. CDR3 nucleotides: TGTGCCACCAGCAGTGCCAGCGGGGACAGCACAGATACGCAGTATTTT. This chain links TRBV15 with TRBJ2-3; 7 bases match TRBD2. CDR1 LNHNV and CDR2 YYDKDF come from the germline V gene (reference sequence). Trimming took 3 bases from V and 0 from J; bases not matched to a gene: 6. CDR3 size: 16 residues.

The CDR3 DNA reads as TGTGCCAGCTCGTTAGCGGGGGTTACCGGGGAGCTGTTTTTT. Its translation: CASSLAGVTGELFF. This rearrangement joins TRBV2 to TRBJ2-2; 9 nucleotides align to TRBD2. The CDR3 spans 14 residues. V lost 8 bases to trimming and J lost 5 bases; unmatched junction nucleotides: 6. The germline gives CDR1 SNHLY, CDR2 FYNNEI.

This clonotype occurred once. V is TRBV6-1 and J is TRBJ1-1, with D unclear. Germline V CDR1 and CDR2: MNHNS, SASEGT. This CDR3 is 13 amino acids long. Between the trimmed V and J ends, which lost 5 bases and 4 bases, there was a span of 11 bases. CDR3 coding DNA: TGTGCCAGCAGTTTAAGGGAGCGCACTGAAGCTTTCTTT. It specifies CASSLRERTEAFF.

This chain connects TRBV10-1 to TRBJ1-2, with D uncertain. This CDR3 spans 13 amino acids. Germline V gene lookup returns CDR1 WNHNN and CDR2 SYGVQD (reference sequence). Trimming removed 2 bases at V and 3 bases at J, with 7 bases between. CDR3 bases: TGCGCCAGCAGTGAGATAATGGACTATGGCTACACCTTC. Translating gives CASSEIMDYGYTF.

The sample holds many counts of this clonotype. This chain joins TRBV2 and TRBJ1-2, with D hard to call. V was shortened by 2 bases and J by 3 bases, with 16 bases between the two germline ends. The CDR3 is 16 residues long. CDR1 and CDR2 (germline): SNHLY, FYNNEI. The chain's CDR3 is CASSEKKNSYYYGYTF. In DNA form, the CDR3 reads TGTGCCAGCAGTGAAAAGAAGAACAGCTATTACTATGGCTACACCTTC.

This clonotype was observed a handful of times. This chain links TRBV10-3 with TRBJ1-2, with D unresolved. CDR1 and CDR2 (germline): ENHRY, SYGVKD. Trimming cost V 2 bases and J 6 bases, with 10 bases left between them. This CDR3 comprises 13 residues. CDR3 bases: TGTGCCATCAGTGAGAGAGGGAACGATGGCTACACCTTC. Translating it yields CAISERGNDGYTF.

The chain uses TRBV2 and TRBJ2-5; a possible D gene is TRBD1 (6 bases). From germline, CDR1 is SNHLY and CDR2 FYNNEI. V dropped 11 bases and J dropped 5 bases, with 18 bases sitting between them. This CDR3 is built from 13 residues. The CDR3 here is CAGDYRGMETQYF. The CDR3 DNA reads as TGTGCCGGCGATTATAGGGGGATGGAGACCCAGTACTTC.

This clonotype was detected many times. This chain uses TRBV7-9 with TRBJ2-7; weak D call: TRBD1 (6 bases). The CDR3 runs to 14 residues. CDR1 and CDR2 from the germline V gene are SEHNR and FQNEAQ (reference sequence). The V gene lost 4 bases and the J gene lost 2 bases, with 12 bases spanning the gap. In DNA form, the CDR3 reads TGTGCCAGCAGCTGGTACAGGGACCCCTACGAGCAGTACTTC. Translation gives CASSWYRDPYEQYF.

The V and J genes are TRBV19 and TRBJ1-5; D remains ambiguous. With 5 bases removed from V and 3 bases from J, the gap between germline ends came to 8 bases. The CDR3 covers 13 residues. The germline gives CDR1 LNHDA, CDR2 SQIVND (reference sequence). The CDR3 loop reads CASSYSNNQPQHF. DNA of the CDR3: TGTGCCAGTAGTTACAGCAACAATCAGCCCCAGCATTTT.

Ten or more counts support this clonotype. CDR3 residues: CASSEAYRPPFNSPLHF. Here the CDR3 DNA reads TGTGCCAGCAGTGAAGCGTACCGGCCCCCCTTTAATTCACCCCTCCACTTT. The J gene is TRBJ1-6, the V gene TRBV2; D gene unclear. Trimming took 0 bases from V and 6 from J, leaving 15 bases between them. CDR3 length equals 17 residues. CDR1 is SNHLY, CDR2 FYNNEI, per germline.

The chain couples TRBV7-3 to TRBJ1-2; D is uncertain. The CDR3 consists of 14 residues. Trimming took 3 bases from V and 3 from J, leaving 11 bases between them. Germline values: CDR1 SGHTA, CDR2 FQGTGA. The CDR3 DNA reads as TGTGCCAGCAGCTTGGAGGGAACATACTATGGCTACACCTTC. Its translation is CASSLEGTYYGYTF.

The chain combines TRBV29-1 with TRBJ1-1; D gene ambiguous. The CDR3 contains 12 residues. Germline lookup yields CDR1 SQVTM and CDR2 ANQGSEA. Trimming shortened V by 4 bases and J by 4 bases, and 10 bases separated the two germline ends. The CDR3 DNA reads TGCAGCGTTGGAGCGGCAGCCACTGAAGCTTTCTTT. Translated: CSVGAAATEAFF.

This clonotype was seen only a few times. This chain uses TRBV19 with TRBJ2-7; D not resolved. This CDR3 comprises 14 residues. Germline V gene data show CDR1 as LNHDA and CDR2 as SQIVND (reference sequence). V gave up 5 bases and J gave up 2 bases, with 13 bases separating them. DNA of the CDR3: TGTGCCAGTAGTTTCCAACGGTTTACCTACGAGCAGTACTTC. Its protein product is CASSFQRFTYEQYF.

J is TRBJ1-1 and V is TRBV25-1, with 9 bases aligning to TRBD1. V was pared by 2 bases and J by 6 bases, with 7 bases of the junction left unmatched. The CDR3 runs to 15 residues. CDR1 is MGHDK, CDR2 SYGVNS, per germline. DNA for the CDR3: TGTGCCAGCAGTGAAACAGGGGGCGCAATGGCTGAAGCTTTCTTT. Its translation is CASSETGGAMAEAFF.

The chain uses TRBV29-1 and TRBJ2-7; D unclear. CDR3 length: 11 residues. V was trimmed by 4 bases and J by 5 bases, leaving 9 bases between them. Germline CDR1 and CDR2: SQVTM and ANQGSEA. The CDR3 loop reads CSVAGQDEQYF. The CDR3 DNA is TGCAGCGTTGCTGGGCAGGACGAGCAGTACTTC.

The table lists this clonotype with a few counts. V and J are TRBV7-6 and TRBJ1-6; a possible D gene is TRBD1 (5 bases). CDR3 length: 14 residues. V lost 5 bases and J lost 7, with 12 bases in between. CDR1 and CDR2 (germline): SGHVS, FNYEAQ. The CDR3 sequence is CASSGQGTNSPLHF. Here the CDR3 DNA reads TGTGCCAGCAGCGGCCAGGGCACAAATTCACCCCTCCACTTT.

Worth noting for this clonotype: Likely a read error: the CDR3 ends without its conserved phenylalanine or tryptophan. The chain links TRBV10-3 to TRBJ1-2; D gene unclear. This CDR3 has 15 residues. Germline V gene sequence: CDR1 ENHRY, CDR2 SYGVKD. The chain's CDR3 is CASSLYPNSDYGYTS. The CDR3 DNA is TGTGCCAGCAGTTTATATCCGAACTCTGACTATGGCTACACCTCC.

This clonotype was observed at least ten times. The rearrangement joins TRBV6-1 to TRBJ1-1; maybe TRBD1 (5 bases). V was shortened by 3 bases and J by 5 bases, with 10 bases between the two germline ends. In germline, CDR1 is MNHNS, CDR2 SASEGT. The CDR3 runs 13 residues. This chain's CDR3 is CASSERGVTEAFF. The CDR3 nucleotides read TGTGCCAGCAGTGAGAGGGGAGTTACTGAAGCTTTCTTT.

This chain connects TRBV5-6 to TRBJ1-6; TRBD1 agrees at 8 bases. CDR1 SGHDT and CDR2 YYEEEE come from the germline V gene. This CDR3 contains 16 residues. J gave up 7 bases and V 1 base, and 7 bases lay outside the gene matches. In DNA form, the CDR3 reads TGTGCCAGCAGCTTGTATCAGGGGGCAGGCAATTCACCCCTCCACTTT. Translating gives CASSLYQGAGNSPLHF.

The chain has TRBV28 and TRBJ2-7; 7 nucleotides match TRBD2. Looked up from germline, CDR1 is MDHEN and CDR2 is SYDVKM. The CDR3 totals 13 residues. V lost 4 bases and J lost 7; bases outside the gene matches: 7. The CDR3 reads CASSSMGGREQYV. The CDR3 DNA reads as TGTGCCAGCAGTTCCATGGGGGGGAGGGAGCAGTACGTC.

The V call is TRBV25-1, the J call TRBJ2-7, with TRBD1 matching 8 bases. The CDR3 is 16 residues long. The germline gives CDR1 MGHDK, CDR2 SYGVNS. The junction had 12 bases not matched to a gene; V was cut back by 6 bases and J by 2 bases. CDR3 sequence: CASSTTGAWTPYEQYF. CDR3 nucleotide sequence: TGTGCCAGCAGCACGACAGGGGCCTGGACCCCCTACGAGCAGTACTTC.

The chain is built from TRBV29-1 and TRBJ1-5; 9 nucleotides match TRBD1. This CDR3 is built from 13 residues. The J segment lost 6 bases and the V segment lost 7 bases, leaving 7 bases of the junction unmatched. CDR1 is SQVTM, CDR2 ANQGSEA, per germline. CDR3 sequence reads: CSGTQGAGQPQHF. CDR3 DNA: TGCAGCGGGACACAGGGGGCCGGTCAGCCCCAGCATTTT.

The chain links TRBV29-1 to TRBJ2-3; maybe TRBD1 (5 bases). Trimming cost V 8 bases and J 1 base, with 10 bases left between them. The CDR3 runs 12 residues. CDR1 SQVTM and CDR2 ANQGSEA come from the germline V gene. The CDR3 DNA is TGCAGCACCGACAGAGGCACAGATACGCAGTATTTT. Its protein is CSTDRGTDTQYF.